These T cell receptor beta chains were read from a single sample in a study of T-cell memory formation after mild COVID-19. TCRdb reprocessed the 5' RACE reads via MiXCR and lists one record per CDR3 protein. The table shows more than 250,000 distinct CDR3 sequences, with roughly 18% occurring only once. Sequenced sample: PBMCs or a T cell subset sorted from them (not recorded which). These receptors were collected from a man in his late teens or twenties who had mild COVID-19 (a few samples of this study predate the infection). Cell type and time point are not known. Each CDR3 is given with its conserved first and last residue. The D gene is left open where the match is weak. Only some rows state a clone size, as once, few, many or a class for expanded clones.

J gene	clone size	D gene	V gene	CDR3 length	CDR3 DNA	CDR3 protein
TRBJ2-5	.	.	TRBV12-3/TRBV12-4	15	TGTGCCAGCAGTTCCCCAACACCAGGTCGGCAGACCCAGTACTTC	CASSSPTPGRQTQYF
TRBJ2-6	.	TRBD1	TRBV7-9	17	TGTGCCAGCAGCCCACGGGACAGGTACTCTGGGGCCAACGTCCTGACTTTC	CASSPRDRYSGANVLTF
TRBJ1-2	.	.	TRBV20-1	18	TGCAGTGCGCGATTTACAGGGAGGTCCGTGCGCACTAACTATGGCTACACCTTC	CSARFTGRSVRTNYGYTF
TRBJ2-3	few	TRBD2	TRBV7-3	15	TGTGCCAGCAGCCTAGCGACTAGCGGCACAGATACGCAGTATTTT	CASSLATSGTDTQYF
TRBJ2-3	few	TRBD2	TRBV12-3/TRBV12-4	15	TGTGCCAGCAGTTACCCGGGGGGAAGCACAGATACGCAGTATTTT	CASSYPGGSTDTQYF
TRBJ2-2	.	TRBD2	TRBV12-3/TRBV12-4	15	TGTGCCAGCACTCGGGCGGGGGAAAACACCGGGGAGCTGTTTTTT	CASTRAGENTGELFF
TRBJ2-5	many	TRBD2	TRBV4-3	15	TGCGCCAGCAGCCAAGATCGGGGGGGTCAAGAGACCCAGTACTTC	CASSQDRGGQETQYF
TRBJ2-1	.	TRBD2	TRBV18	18	TGTGCCAGCTCACCAGACTGGCAAGCGGGGGAAGCCTACAATGAGCAGTTCTTC	CASSPDWQAGEAYNEQFF
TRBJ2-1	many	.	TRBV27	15	TGTGCCAGCAGTTTATTGGAAAGCTCCTACAATGAGCAGTTCTTC	CASSLLESSYNEQFF
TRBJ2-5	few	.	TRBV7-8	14	TGTGCCAGCAGCATACAGGGAAGGTCGGAGACCCAGTACTTC	CASSIQGRSETQYF
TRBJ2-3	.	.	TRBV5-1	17	TGCGCCAGCAGCTTGGCCAGTGGCCTAGTTAGCACAGATACGCAGTATTTT	CASSLASGLVSTDTQYF
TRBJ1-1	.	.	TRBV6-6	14	TGTGCCAGCAGTTATGGGGGGCTTGGAACTGAAGCTTTCTTT	CASSYGGLGTEAFF
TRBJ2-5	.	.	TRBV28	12	TGTGCCAGCAGTCAGGTCGTAGAGACCCAGTACTTC	CASSQVVETQYF
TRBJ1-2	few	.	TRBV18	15	TGTGCCAGCTCACGAGGCCTGACAGCTCAACATGGCTACACCTTC	CASSRGLTAQHGYTF
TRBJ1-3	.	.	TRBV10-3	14	TGTGCCATCGGCGGCGTGAGCTCTGGAAACACCATATATTTT	CAIGGVSSGNTIYF
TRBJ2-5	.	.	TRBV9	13	TGTGCCAGCATTCGGGGGGCCCAAGAGACCCAGTACTTC	CASIRGAQETQYF
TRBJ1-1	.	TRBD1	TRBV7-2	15	TGTGCCAGCAGCGGCCGACAGGGGGAGAACACTGAAGCTTTCTTT	CASSGRQGENTEAFF
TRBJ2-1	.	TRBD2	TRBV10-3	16	TGTGCCATCACTGGGACTAGCGGGGGGGCCGTAAGTGAGCAGTTCTTC	CAITGTSGGAVSEQFF
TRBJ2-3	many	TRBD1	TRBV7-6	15	TGTGCCAGCAGCTTAAGGGGGGGACAGGGCGATACGCAGTATTTT	CASSLRGGQGDTQYF
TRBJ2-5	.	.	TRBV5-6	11	TGTGCCAGCAGCCACGGAGGGACCCAGTACTTC	CASSHGGTQYF
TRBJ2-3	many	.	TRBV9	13	TGTGCCAGCAGGGGGGAGGGCACAGATACGCAGTATTTT	CASRGEGTDTQYF
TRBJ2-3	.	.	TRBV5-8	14	TGTGCCAGCAGCGATAGTCGCGCCACAGATACGCAGTATTTT	CASSDSRATDTQYF
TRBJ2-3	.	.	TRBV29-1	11	TGCAGCGGCGTAAAGGCGGATACGCAGTATTTT	CSGVKADTQYF
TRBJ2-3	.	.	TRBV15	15	TGTGCCACCAGCAGAGCACAGGGCCCCACAGATACGCAGTATTTT	CATSRAQGPTDTQYF
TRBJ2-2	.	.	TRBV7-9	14	TGTGCCAGCAGCCCGACATCGAACACCGGGGAGCTGTTTTTT	CASSPTSNTGELFF
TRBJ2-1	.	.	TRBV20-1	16	TGCAGTGCTAGCGGACCCGGGGGGCAATGGAGGAATGAGCAGTTCTTC	CSASGPGGQWRNEQFF
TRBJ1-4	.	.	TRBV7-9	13	TGTGCCAGCAGTCCGGGACCCCTTGAAAAACTGTTTTTT	CASSPGPLEKLFF
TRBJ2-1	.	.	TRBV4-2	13	TGTGCCAGCAGCCAAGGCCTCGAAGGGGAGCAGTTCTTC	CASSQGLEGEQFF
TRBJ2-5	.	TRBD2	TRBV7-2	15	TGTGCCAGCAGCTTCAGACTAGCGGTCCAAGAGACCCAGTACTTC	CASSFRLAVQETQYF
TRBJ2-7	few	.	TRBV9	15	TGTGCCAGCAGCGTATTCCGGGACGCCGGTGGCGAGCAGTACTTC	CASSVFRDAGGEQYF
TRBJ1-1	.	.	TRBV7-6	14	TGTGCCAGCAGCTTCCAAACCGGGGCGACTGAAGCTTTCTTT	CASSFQTGATEAFF
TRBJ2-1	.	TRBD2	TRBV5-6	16	TGTGCCAGCAGTTTGACTAGCGGGGGTTCCTACAATGAGCAGTTCTTC	CASSLTSGGSYNEQFF
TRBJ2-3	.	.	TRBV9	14	TGTGCCAGCAGCGTTCAGGGTATAGCAGATACGCAGTATTTT	CASSVQGIADTQYF
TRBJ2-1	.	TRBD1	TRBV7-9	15	TGTGCCAGCAGCTTAACCGGGACAGGGGTCAGTGAGCAGTTCTTC	CASSLTGTGVSEQFF
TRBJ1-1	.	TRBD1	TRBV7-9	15	TGTGCCAGCAGCTTAGGGACAGGGAGGTTAACTGAAGCTTTCTTT	CASSLGTGRLTEAFF
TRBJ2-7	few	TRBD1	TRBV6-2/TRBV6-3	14	TGTGCCAGCAGCGGGACAGGGGATCGCTACGAGCAGTACTTC	CASSGTGDRYEQYF
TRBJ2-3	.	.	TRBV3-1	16	TGTGCCAGCAGCCAGGGTGGAGGGCTCACTGGGGATACGCAGTATTTT	CASSQGGGLTGDTQYF
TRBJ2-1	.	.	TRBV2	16	TGTGCCAGCAGTCCCCCCGGGACGGAGGCTTACAATGAGCAGTTCTTC	CASSPPGTEAYNEQFF
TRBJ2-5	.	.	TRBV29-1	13	TGCAGCGTACCCTTAGGGGTCCAAGAGACCCAGTACTTC	CSVPLGVQETQYF
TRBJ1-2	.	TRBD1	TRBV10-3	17	TGTGCCACCTTTCCCGGGACAGGGGGCCGGTGGATCTATGGCTACACCTTC	CATFPGTGGRWIYGYTF
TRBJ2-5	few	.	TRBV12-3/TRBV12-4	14	TGTGCCAGCAGTTTTCCCCCAAACGAAGAGACCCAGTACTTC	CASSFPPNEETQYF
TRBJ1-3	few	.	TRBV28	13	TGTGCCAGCAGTTCTTTCTCTGGAAACACCATATATTTT	CASSSFSGNTIYF
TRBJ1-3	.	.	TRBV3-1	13	TGTGCCAGCAGCCAAGAATTGGGGAACACCATATATTTT	CASSQELGNTIYF
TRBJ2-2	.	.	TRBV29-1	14	TGCAGCGTTGATTGGGGGGTACGATCCGGGGAGCTGTTTTTT	CSVDWGVRSGELFF
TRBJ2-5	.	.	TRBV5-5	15	TGTGCCAGCAGCTTGGAACAGGGTTCTCGAGAGACCCAGTACTTC	CASSLEQGSRETQYF